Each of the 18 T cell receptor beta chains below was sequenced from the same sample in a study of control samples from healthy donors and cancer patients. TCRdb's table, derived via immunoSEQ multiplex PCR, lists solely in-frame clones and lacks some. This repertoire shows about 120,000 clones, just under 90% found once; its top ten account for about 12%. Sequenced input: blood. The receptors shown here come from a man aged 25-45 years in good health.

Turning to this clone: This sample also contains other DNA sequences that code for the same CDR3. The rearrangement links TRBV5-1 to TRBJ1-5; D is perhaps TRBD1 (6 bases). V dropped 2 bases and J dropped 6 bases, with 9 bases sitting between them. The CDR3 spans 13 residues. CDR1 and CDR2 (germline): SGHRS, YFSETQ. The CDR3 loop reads CASSLQGGQPQHF. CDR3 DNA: TGCGCCAGCAGCTTACAGGGTGGTCAGCCCCAGCATTTT.

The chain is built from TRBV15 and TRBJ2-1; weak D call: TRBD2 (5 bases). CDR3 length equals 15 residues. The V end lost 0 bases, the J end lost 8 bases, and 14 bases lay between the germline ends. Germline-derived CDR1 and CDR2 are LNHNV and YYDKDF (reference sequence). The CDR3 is CATSRDRRIMDEQFF. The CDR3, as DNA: TGTGCCACCAGCAGAGACAGGAGGATTATGGATGAGCAGTTCTTC.

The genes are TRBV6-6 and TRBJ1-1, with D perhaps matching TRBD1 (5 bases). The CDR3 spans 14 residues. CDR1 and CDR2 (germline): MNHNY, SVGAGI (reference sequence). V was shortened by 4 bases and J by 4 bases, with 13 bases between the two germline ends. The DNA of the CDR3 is TGTGCCAGCAGTTCACACGCTGACAGCACTGAAGCTTTCTTT. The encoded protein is CASSSHADSTEAFF.

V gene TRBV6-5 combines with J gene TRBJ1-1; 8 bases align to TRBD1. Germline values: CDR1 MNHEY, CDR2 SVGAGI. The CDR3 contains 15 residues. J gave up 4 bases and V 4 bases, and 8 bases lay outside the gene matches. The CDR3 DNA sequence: TGTGCCAGCAGTTGGACGGACAGGGCCGGCACTGAAGCTTTCTTT. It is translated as CASSWTDRAGTEAFF.

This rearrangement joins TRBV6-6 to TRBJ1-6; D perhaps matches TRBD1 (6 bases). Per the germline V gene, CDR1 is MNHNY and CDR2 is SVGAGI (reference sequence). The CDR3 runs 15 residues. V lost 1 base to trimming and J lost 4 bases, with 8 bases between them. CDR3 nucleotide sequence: TGTGCCAGCAGTTACTTACAGGGTTATAATTCACCCCTCCACTTT. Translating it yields CASSYLQGYNSPLHF.

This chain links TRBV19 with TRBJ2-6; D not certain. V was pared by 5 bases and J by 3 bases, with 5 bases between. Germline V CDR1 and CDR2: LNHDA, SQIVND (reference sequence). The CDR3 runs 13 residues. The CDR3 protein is CASSRVGANVLTF. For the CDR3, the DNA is TGTGCCAGTAGTCGGGTTGGGGCCAACGTCCTGACTTTC.

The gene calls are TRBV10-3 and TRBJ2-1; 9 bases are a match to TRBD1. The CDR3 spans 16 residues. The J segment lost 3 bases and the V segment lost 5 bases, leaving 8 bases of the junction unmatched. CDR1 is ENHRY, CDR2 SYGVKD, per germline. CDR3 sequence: CAISSPGTGNYNEQFF. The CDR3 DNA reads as TGTGCCATCAGTTCTCCCGGGACAGGGAACTACAATGAGCAGTTCTTC.

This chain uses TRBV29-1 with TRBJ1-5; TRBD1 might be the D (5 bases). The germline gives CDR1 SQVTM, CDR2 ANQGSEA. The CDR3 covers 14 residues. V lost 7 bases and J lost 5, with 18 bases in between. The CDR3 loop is CSASPGGRDQPQHF. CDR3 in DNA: TGCAGCGCATCCCCGGGGGGTAGAGATCAGCCCCAGCATTTT.

In nucleotides, the CDR3 is TGTGCCAGCTCACCCCCTGAGGCAGGAACCTATGGCTACACCTTC. It yields the protein CASSPPEAGTYGYTF. V is TRBV18 and J is TRBJ1-2; D is uncertain. The V gene's germline CDR1 is KGHSH and CDR2 LQKENI. The CDR3 covers 15 residues. V shed 3 bases and J shed 4 bases, with 15 bases lying between them.

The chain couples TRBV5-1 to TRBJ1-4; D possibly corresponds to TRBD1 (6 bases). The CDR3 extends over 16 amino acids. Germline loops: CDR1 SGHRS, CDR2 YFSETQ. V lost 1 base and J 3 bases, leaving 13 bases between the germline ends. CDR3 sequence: CASSLRGATANEKLFF. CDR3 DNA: TGCGCCAGCAGCTTGAGGGGGGCGACGGCTAATGAAAAACTGTTTTTT.

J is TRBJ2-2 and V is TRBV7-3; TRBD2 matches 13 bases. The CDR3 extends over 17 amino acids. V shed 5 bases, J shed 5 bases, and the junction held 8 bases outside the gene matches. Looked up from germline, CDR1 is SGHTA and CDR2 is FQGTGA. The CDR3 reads CASSLWTSGGGTGELFF. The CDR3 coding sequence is TGTGCCAGCAGCCTCTGGACTAGCGGGGGCGGGACCGGGGAGCTGTTTTTT.

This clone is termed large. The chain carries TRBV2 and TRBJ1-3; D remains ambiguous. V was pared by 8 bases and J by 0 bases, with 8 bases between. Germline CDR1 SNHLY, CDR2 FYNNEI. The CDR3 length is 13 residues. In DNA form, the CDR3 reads TGTGCCAGCGCCTTGGGCTCTGGAAACACCATATATTTT. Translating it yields CASALGSGNTIYF. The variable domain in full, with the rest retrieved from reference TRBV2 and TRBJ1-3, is EPEVTQTPSHQVTQMGQEVILRCVPISNHLYFYWYRQILGQKVEFLVSFYNNEISEKSEIFDDQFSVERPDGSNFTLKIRSTKLEDSAMYFCASALGSGNTIYFGEGSWLTVV.

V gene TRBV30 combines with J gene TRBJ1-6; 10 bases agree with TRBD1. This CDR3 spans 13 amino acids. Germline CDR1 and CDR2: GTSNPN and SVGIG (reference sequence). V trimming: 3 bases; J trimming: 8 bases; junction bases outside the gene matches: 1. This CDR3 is CAWRGQGYSPLHF. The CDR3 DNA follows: TGTGCCTGGAGGGGACAGGGGTATTCACCCCTCCACTTT.

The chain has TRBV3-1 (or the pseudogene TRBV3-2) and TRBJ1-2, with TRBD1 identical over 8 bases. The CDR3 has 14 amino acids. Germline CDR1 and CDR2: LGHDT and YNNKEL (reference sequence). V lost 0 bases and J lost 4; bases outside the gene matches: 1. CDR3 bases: TGTGCCAGCAGCCAAGAGGACAGGGCCTATGGCTACACCTTC. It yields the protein CASSQEDRAYGYTF.

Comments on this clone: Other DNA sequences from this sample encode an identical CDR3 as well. The CDR3 sequence is CASSVGQGPGEQFF. The CDR3 coding sequence is TGTGCCAGCAGTGTGGGGCAGGGTCCGGGGGAGCAGTTCTTC. The V gene is TRBV27, the J gene TRBJ2-1, with D perhaps TRBD1 or TRBD2 (5 bases each). This CDR3 region has 14 residues. Germline CDR1 MNHEY, CDR2 SMNVEV (reference sequence). Trimming removed 5 bases from V and 10 bases from J, with 18 bases in between.

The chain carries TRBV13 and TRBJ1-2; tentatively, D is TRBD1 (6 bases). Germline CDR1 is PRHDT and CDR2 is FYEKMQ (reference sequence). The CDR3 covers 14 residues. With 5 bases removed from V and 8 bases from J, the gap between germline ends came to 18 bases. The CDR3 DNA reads TGTGCCAGCAGCCCGGGGACACTGACTAAGGGCTACACCTTC. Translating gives CASSPGTLTKGYTF.

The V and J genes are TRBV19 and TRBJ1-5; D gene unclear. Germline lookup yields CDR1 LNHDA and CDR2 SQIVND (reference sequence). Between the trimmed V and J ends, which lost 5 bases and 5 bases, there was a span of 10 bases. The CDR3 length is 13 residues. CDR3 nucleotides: TGTGCCAGTAGTTCCAGCCTATATCAGCCCCAGCATTTT. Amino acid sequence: CASSSSLYQPQHF.

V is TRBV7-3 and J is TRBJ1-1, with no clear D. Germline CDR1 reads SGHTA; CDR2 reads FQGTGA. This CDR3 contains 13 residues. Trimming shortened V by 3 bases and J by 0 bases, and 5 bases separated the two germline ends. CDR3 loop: CASSLEVNTEAFF. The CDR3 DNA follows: TGTGCCAGCAGCTTGGAAGTGAACACTGAAGCTTTCTTT.